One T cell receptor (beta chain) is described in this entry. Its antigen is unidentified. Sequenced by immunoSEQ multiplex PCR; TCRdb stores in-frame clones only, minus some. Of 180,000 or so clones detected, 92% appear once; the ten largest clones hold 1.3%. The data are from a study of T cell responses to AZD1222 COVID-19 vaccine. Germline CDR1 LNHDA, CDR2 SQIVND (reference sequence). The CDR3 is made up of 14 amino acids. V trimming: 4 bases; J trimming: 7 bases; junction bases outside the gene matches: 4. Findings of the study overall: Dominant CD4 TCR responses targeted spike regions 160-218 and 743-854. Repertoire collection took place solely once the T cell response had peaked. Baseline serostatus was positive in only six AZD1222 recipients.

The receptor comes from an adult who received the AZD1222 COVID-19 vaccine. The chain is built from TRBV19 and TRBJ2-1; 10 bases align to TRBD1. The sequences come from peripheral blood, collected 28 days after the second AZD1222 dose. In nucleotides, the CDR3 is TGTGCCAGTAGTAGAGGGACAGGGGTAAATGAGCAGTTCTTC. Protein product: CASSRGTGVNEQFF.